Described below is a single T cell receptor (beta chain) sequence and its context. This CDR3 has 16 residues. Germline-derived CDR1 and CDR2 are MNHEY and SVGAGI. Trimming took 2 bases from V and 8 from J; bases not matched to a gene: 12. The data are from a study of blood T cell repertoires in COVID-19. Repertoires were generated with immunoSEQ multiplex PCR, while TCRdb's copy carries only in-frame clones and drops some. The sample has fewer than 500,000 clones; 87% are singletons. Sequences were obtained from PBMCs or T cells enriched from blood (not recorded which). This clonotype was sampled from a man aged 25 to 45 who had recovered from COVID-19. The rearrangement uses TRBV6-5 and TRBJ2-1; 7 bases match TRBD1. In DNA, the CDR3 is TGTGCCAGCAGTTACGGGGACAGTGACCTGACCTATGAGCAGTTCTTC. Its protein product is CASSYGDSDLTYEQFF.